The 21 T cell receptor beta chains listed next were all sequenced from one sample in a study of T cells after yellow fever vaccination (dated by TCRdb to between 2018 and 2020). The treatment or condition label, as the study defines it: live attenuated yellow fever vaccine strain. Library preparation employed 5' RACE. For sequencing, an Illumina HiSeq 2500 was employed. TCRdb handled the public reads itself, with Q25 trimming in fastp and clone calling in MiXCR, and kept productive beta chains. Rows with a matching CDR3 protein are joined into one entry that keeps the most common DNA and genes. The sample yields about 300,000 distinct CDR3 sequences; 6.8% were counted once. Around 17% of the sample comes from the top ten. The starting material was PBMCs, obtained more than 40 days after the first yellow fever vaccination. The receptors shown here come from a man aged 18 to 30 who received the YFV17D yellow fever vaccine.

The table lists this clonotype with a few counts. The CDR3 loop reads CASSLGSSAYEQFF. CDR3 sequence (DNA): TGTGCCAGCAGCTTGGGTTCGTCCGCTTATGAGCAGTTCTTC. The V gene is TRBV5-6, the J gene TRBJ2-1; D is unresolved. Germline assignment: CDR1 SGHDT and CDR2 YYEEEE. The CDR3 sequence is 14 residues long. Trimming pared 0 bases from V and 8 bases from J, leaving 12 bases between. Filled out from reference TRBV5-6 and TRBJ2-1, the complete variable domain reads DAGVTQSPTHLIKTRGQQVTLRCSPKSGHDTVSWYQQALGQGPQFIFQYYEEEERQRGNFPDRFSGHQFPNYSSELNVNALLLGDSALYLCASSLGSSAYEQFFGPGTRLTVL.

There are a few counts of this clonotype. The chain is built from TRBV11-2 and TRBJ2-1; TRBD2 matches 11 bases. CDR1 SGHAT and CDR2 FQNNGV come from the germline V gene. CDR3 length equals 13 residues. The J segment lost 10 bases and the V segment lost 5 bases, leaving 4 bases of the junction unmatched. The CDR3 DNA sequence: TGTGCCAGCAGCCAGCGACTAGCGGGGGAGCAGTTCTTC. Amino acids: CASSQRLAGEQFF. Full variable domain (missing parts from reference TRBV11-2 and TRBJ2-1): EAGVAQSPRYKIIEKRQSVAFWCNPISGHATLYWYQQILGQGPKLLIQFQNNGVVDDSQLPKDRFSAERLKGVDSTLKIQPAKLEDSAVYLCASSQRLAGEQFFGPGTRLTVL.

Here the CDR3 reads CASSPSGGAYEQYF. The CDR3 DNA reads TGCGCCAGCAGCCCTAGCGGGGGGGCCTACGAGCAGTACTTC. The chain links TRBV5-1 to TRBJ2-7; 12 positions match TRBD2. V was pared by 4 bases and J by 2 bases, with 1 base of the junction left unmatched. Germline V lookup: CDR1 SGHRS, CDR2 YFSETQ. The CDR3 is 14 amino acids.

The CDR3 DNA sequence: TGTGCCAGCAGCCTCCCGGGGGGCAGGGGGAATGAGCAGTTCTTC. Translated: CASSLPGGRGNEQFF. The rearrangement uses TRBV7-9 and TRBJ2-1; D tentatively reads TRBD1 or TRBD2 (7 bases each). Trimming cost V 5 bases and J 7 bases, with 18 bases left between them. The germline gives CDR1 SEHNR, CDR2 FQNEAQ (reference sequence). There are 15 residues in the CDR3.

The rearrangement uses TRBV7-2 and TRBJ2-3; 12 bases line up with TRBD2. Per the germline V gene, CDR1 is SGHTA and CDR2 is FQGNSA. This CDR3 has 19 residues. The J segment lost 0 bases and the V segment lost 0 bases, leaving 7 bases of the junction unmatched. CDR3 DNA: TGTGCCAGCAGCTTAGCGCGTACTAGCGGGGGGATTAGCACAGATACGCAGTATTTT. This encodes CASSLARTSGGISTDTQYF.

This clonotype was picked up many times. The chain links TRBV7-2 to TRBJ2-3, with unresolved D. Trimming cost V 1 base and J 1 base, with 9 bases left between them. The length of the CDR3 is 15 residues. CDR1 and CDR2 from the germline V gene are SGHTA and FQGNSA. CDR3 sequence: CASSLGGLRTDTQYF. The DNA for the CDR3 is TGTGCCAGCAGCTTAGGAGGTCTCCGCACAGATACGCAGTATTTT.

V usage is TRBV18 and J usage is TRBJ1-2, with 10 bases that match TRBD1. Trimming cost V 3 bases and J 7 bases; bases outside gene matches: 8. The CDR3 consists of 15 residues. The germline V gene encodes CDR1 KGHSH and CDR2 LQKENI. The CDR3 coding sequence is TGTGCCAGCTCACCGACGGAGACAGGGGGCGGTGGCTACACCTTC. This gives the protein CASSPTETGGGGYTF.

The chain has TRBV7-9 and TRBJ2-5, with a weak D call TRBD2 (7 bases). This CDR3 has 15 residues. Trimming cost V 6 bases and J 2 bases, with 16 bases left between them. In germline, CDR1 is SEHNR, CDR2 FQNEAQ (reference sequence). The DNA for the CDR3 is TGTGCCAGCAGGGGAAGGGGGACTACACAAGAGACCCAGTACTTC. Protein: CASRGRGTTQETQYF.

The chain carries TRBV28 and TRBJ2-1; D is unclear. In germline, CDR1 is MDHEN, CDR2 SYDVKM. V lost 8 bases and J lost 6, with 5 bases in between. CDR3 length: 10 amino acids. CDR3 DNA: TGTGCCAGCTCCACCAATGAGCAGTTCTTC. As protein: CASSTNEQFF.

This clonotype has just a few counts. J is TRBJ2-2 and V is TRBV7-2; 9 positions match TRBD1. V lost 5 bases to trimming and J lost 5 bases; unmatched junction nucleotides: 6. The germline gives CDR1 SGHTA, CDR2 FQGNSA. The CDR3 covers 15 residues. The CDR3 region is CASSVYRGQTGELFF. The CDR3 DNA reads TGTGCCAGCAGCGTATACAGGGGGCAGACCGGGGAGCTGTTTTTT.

This clonotype turned up a few times. This CDR3 is CASSSWVATSTDTQYF. CDR3 coding DNA: TGCGCCAGCAGCTCCTGGGTGGCAACAAGCACAGATACGCAGTATTTT. The rearrangement joins TRBV5-1 to TRBJ2-3; no firm D call. The germline CDR1 and CDR2 sequences are SGHRS and YFSETQ. CDR3 length: 16 amino acids. Trimming cost V 3 bases and J 0 bases, with 14 bases left between them. Supplemented by reference TRBV5-1 and TRBJ2-3, the full variable domain reads KAGVTQTPRYLIKTRGQQVTLSCSPISGHRSVSWYQQTPGQGLQFLFEYFSETQRNKGNFPGRFSGRQFSNSRSEMNVSTLELGDSALYLCASSSWVATSTDTQYFGPGTRLTVL.

The rearrangement uses TRBV4-1 and TRBJ1-3; maybe TRBD1 (6 bases). The CDR3 has 16 residues. CDR1 is MGHRA and CDR2 is YSYEKL in the germline V gene. Trimming removed 4 bases at V and 0 bases at J, with 13 bases between. CDR3 protein: CASSPSTGSSGNTIYF. CDR3 sequence (DNA): TGCGCCAGCAGCCCTTCGACAGGCAGCTCTGGAAACACCATATATTTT.

This clonotype was seen only a few times. This chain joins TRBV10-3 and TRBJ2-7; maybe TRBD1 (6 bases). Looked up from germline, CDR1 is ENHRY and CDR2 is SYGVKD. The CDR3 totals 15 residues. The V end was cut by 1 base, the J end by 0 bases, with 10 bases between. The CDR3 loop is CAISEYGQSSYEQYF. CDR3 DNA sequence: TGTGCCATCAGTGAGTACGGACAGAGCTCCTACGAGCAGTACTTC.

This clonotype was detected only a few times. J is TRBJ1-2 and V is TRBV19; D possibly corresponds to TRBD1 (6 bases). Per the germline V gene, CDR1 is LNHDA and CDR2 is SQIVND (reference sequence). The V end was cut by 3 bases, the J end by 8 bases, with 13 bases between. There are 13 residues in the CDR3. The CDR3 coding sequence is TGTGCCAGTAGTATGAGGGCAGGGGACGGCTACACCTTC. It specifies CASSMRAGDGYTF.

The chain recombines TRBV3-1 with TRBJ2-7; D call uncertain. V lost 2 bases to trimming and J lost 5 bases, with 7 bases between them. The CDR3 is 12 amino acids. Germline assignment: CDR1 LGHDT and CDR2 YNNKEL (reference sequence). The CDR3 spells CASSQTIHEQYF. In DNA form, the CDR3 reads TGTGCCAGCAGCCAAACGATCCACGAGCAGTACTTC.

In its sample, this clonotype was seen a few times. V and J are TRBV7-7 and TRBJ2-3, with D unclear. Germline CDR1 SSHAT, CDR2 FNYEAQ (reference sequence). Trimming stripped 5 bases from V and 4 bases from J, with 10 bases between. The CDR3 extends over 13 amino acids. The CDR3 reads CASSHALSDTQYF. For the CDR3, the DNA is TGTGCCAGCAGCCACGCCCTCTCAGATACGCAGTATTTT.

Ten or more counts support this clonotype. J is TRBJ2-1 and V is TRBV27; D is perhaps TRBD2 (6 bases). This CDR3 spans 13 amino acids. The germline V and J ends were trimmed by 0 bases and 10 bases, with 10 bases remaining between them. Looked up from germline, CDR1 is MNHEY and CDR2 is SMNVEV (reference sequence). The DNA for the CDR3 is TGTGCCAGCAGTTTATCAGGAGGGTCCGAGCAGTTCTTC. Translation: CASSLSGGSEQFF.

The chain is built from TRBV6-1 and TRBJ2-7; the D call may be TRBD1 or TRBD2 (5 bases each). Germline lookup yields CDR1 MNHNS and CDR2 SASEGT. Trimming shortened V by 7 bases and J by 2 bases, and 18 bases separated the two germline ends. This CDR3 is 15 amino acids long. CDR3: CASTRWGGPTYEQYF. For the CDR3, the DNA is TGTGCCAGCACCCGGTGGGGCGGGCCTACCTACGAGCAGTACTTC.

This clonotype has just a few counts. The CDR3 region is CASSPGLAGSTNTGELFF. CDR3 nucleotide sequence: TGCGCCAGCAGCCCGGGACTAGCGGGTTCTACGAACACCGGGGAGCTGTTTTTT. The rearrangement uses TRBV4-3 and TRBJ2-2; 12 bases map to TRBD2. The CDR3 covers 18 residues. V shed 4 bases and J 0 bases; nucleotides not matched to a gene: 6. The germline V gene encodes CDR1 LGHNA and CDR2 YSLEER.

This chain connects TRBV4-2 to TRBJ2-2, with 7 bases matching TRBD2. This CDR3 is 20 amino acids long. The V and J ends lost 0 bases and 0 bases, in that order; junction bases with no gene match: 13. CDR1 and CDR2 from the germline V gene are LGHNA and YNFKEQ. The CDR3: CASSQDPLARRGSNTGELFF. CDR3 coding DNA: TGTGCCAGCAGCCAAGACCCACTAGCGAGGCGGGGTTCGAACACCGGGGAGCTGTTTTTT.

There are a few counts of this clonotype. The chain couples TRBV20-1 to TRBJ2-3, with 9 bases matching TRBD1. Germline V lookup: CDR1 DFQATT, CDR2 SNEGSKA (reference sequence). Trimming at V came to 6 bases and at J to 4 bases, leaving 11 bases not matched to a gene. The CDR3 length is 15 residues. The CDR3 reads CSATIGTGLSDTQYF. CDR3 sequence (DNA): TGCAGTGCCACGATCGGGACAGGGCTGTCAGATACGCAGTATTTT.